Below are 25 T cell receptor beta chains sequenced from a single sample in a study of post-analysis software for immune sequencing data. Tagging with unique molecular identifiers was a feature of the TCR beta cDNA libraries. Using its own MiXCR run on the PCR reads, TCRdb lists one record per CDR3 protein. The table includes 350,000 to 450,000 distinct CDR3 sequences, roughly 36% detected once. Whole-study findings and limits: Higher frequency in patients than in controls was seen for a handful of TRBV segments, with TRBV5-6, TRBV5-1 and TRBV20-1 among them.

The antigens for these receptors are not known. The specimen sequenced was blood. These receptor sequences come from a girl aged 5-17 years with multiple sclerosis.

A word on this clonotype: This may stem from a read error, because a much larger clone lies one nucleotide away. This chain uses TRBV7-3 with TRBJ2-7; weak D call: TRBD2 (5 bases). Between the trimmed V and J ends, which lost 1 base and 10 bases, there was a span of 20 bases. This CDR3 has 15 residues. Per the germline V gene, CDR1 is SGHTA and CDR2 is FQGTGA. The CDR3 bases are TGTGCCAGCAGCTTAAGTGTTGGACTCCAAGAGGCCCAGTACTTC. Its translation is CASSLSVGLQEAQYF.

The genes are TRBV28 and TRBJ1-1; D is undetermined. The CDR3 totals 10 residues. With 6 bases removed from V and 8 bases from J, the gap between germline ends came to 7 bases. Germline assignment: CDR1 MDHEN and CDR2 SYDVKM. DNA of the CDR3: TGTGCCAGCAGACACCGCGAAGCTTTCTTT. Its protein product is CASRHREAFF.

V and J are TRBV20-1 and TRBJ2-5; a possible D gene is TRBD1 (5 bases). The J call may be wrong; the DNA end is better matched by TRBJ2-1. CDR1 is DFQATT and CDR2 is SNEGSKA in the germline V gene (reference sequence). The CDR3 is made up of 15 amino acids. The CDR3 loop is CSAAPETRGQETQFF. CDR3 in DNA: TGCAGTGCTGCTCCTGAAACAAGGGGCCAAGAGACCCAGTTCTTC.

The chain uses TRBV28 and TRBJ2-7; TRBD1 matches at 7 bases. Looked up from germline, CDR1 is MDHEN and CDR2 is SYDVKM. The CDR3 extends over 15 amino acids. Trimming took 1 base from V and 2 from J; bases not matched to a gene: 5. CDR3 loop: CASSLSAGGTYEQYF. CDR3 sequence (DNA): TGTGCCAGCAGTTTATCGGCAGGGGGAACCTACGAGCAGTACTTC.

This clonotype was picked up a small number of times. This sequence joins TRBV9 and TRBJ2-3; 12 nucleotides match TRBD2. Germline assignment: CDR1 SGDLS and CDR2 YYNGEE. The CDR3 is made up of 14 amino acids. J lost 6 bases, V lost 2 bases, and 1 base had no gene match. The CDR3 DNA follows: TGTGCCAGCAGCGTGGGGACTAGCGGGGATACGCAGTATTTT. It translates to CASSVGTSGDTQYF.

The chain joins TRBV20-1 to TRBJ2-5, with 9 bases fitting TRBD2. The germline CDR1 and CDR2 sequences are DFQATT and SNEGSKA (reference sequence). V trimming: 1 base; J trimming: 0 bases; junction bases outside the gene matches: 0. This CDR3 has 14 residues. CDR3 amino acids: CSARVAGDQETQYF. DNA of the CDR3: TGCAGTGCTAGAGTAGCGGGGGACCAAGAGACCCAGTACTTC.

The chain recombines TRBV5-4 with TRBJ2-2; TRBD2 aligns across 9 bases. CDR1 SGHNT and CDR2 YYREEE come from the germline V gene (reference sequence). The CDR3 runs 16 residues. The ends lost 0 bases at V and 6 bases at J; junction bases unmatched: 6. As DNA, the CDR3 is TGTGCCAGCAGCTTGGTTCTAGCGGGGTTTTCCGGGGAGCTGTTTTTT. This codes for CASSLVLAGFSGELFF.

This chain uses TRBV3-1 with TRBJ1-2; 7 nucleotides align to TRBD1. V shed 0 bases, J shed 5 bases, and the junction held 3 bases outside the gene matches. This CDR3 region has 14 residues. Germline lookup yields CDR1 LGHDT and CDR2 YNNKEL (reference sequence). The CDR3 protein is CASSQDPTGYGYTF. The CDR3 nucleotides are TGTGCCAGCAGCCAAGATCCGACAGGGTATGGCTACACCTTC. Combining the CDR3 with reference TRBV3-1 and TRBJ1-2 gives the whole variable domain DTAVSQTPKYLVTQMGNDKSIKCEQNLGHDTMYWYKQDSKKFLKIMFSYNNKELIINETVPNRFSPKSPDKAHLNLHINSLELGDSAVYFCASSQDPTGYGYTFGSGTRLTVV.

Only one count was recorded for this clonotype. V and J are TRBV7-3 and TRBJ2-1; the D gene could be TRBD1 or TRBD2 (6 bases each). Between the trimmed V and J ends, which lost 2 bases and 6 bases, there was a span of 14 bases. The germline CDR1 and CDR2 sequences are SGHTA and FQGTGA. CDR3 length: 15 amino acids. CDR3 DNA: TGTGCCAGCAGCTTATGGGGGGCCCCACGCAATGAGCAGTTCTTC. It translates to CASSLWGAPRNEQFF.

The V call is TRBV5-1, the J call TRBJ2-3; D might be TRBD1 (6 bases). The CDR3 runs to 15 residues. Germline loops: CDR1 SGHRS, CDR2 YFSETQ. The V end lost 0 bases, the J end lost 6 bases, and 14 bases lay between the germline ends. CDR3 nucleotide sequence: TGCGCCAGCAGCTTGGAGGGCAGGGGATCGGATACGCAGTATTTT. Translated, it gives CASSLEGRGSDTQYF.

The V and J genes are TRBV28 and TRBJ1-4; 9 bases are shared with TRBD1. This CDR3 spans 16 amino acids. Germline V gives CDR1 MDHEN, CDR2 SYDVKM. V lost 2 bases to trimming and J lost 5 bases; unmatched junction nucleotides: 6. CDR3 protein: CASSLPRDRENEKLFF. The CDR3 DNA reads as TGTGCCAGCAGTTTACCCCGGGACAGGGAAAATGAAAAACTGTTTTTT.

V gene TRBV12-5 combines with J gene TRBJ2-3; TRBD1 matches 7 bases. The CDR3 loop spans 13 amino acids. V trimming: 5 bases; J trimming: 5 bases; junction bases outside the gene matches: 4. Germline lookup yields CDR1 LGHNT and CDR2 FRNRAP. The CDR3 DNA reads TGTGCTAGTGGTCTAGGGACAGTAGATACGCAGTATTTT. This translates into CASGLGTVDTQYF.

The chain couples TRBV7-9 to TRBJ2-1, with 8 bases matching TRBD2. Germline V gene lookup returns CDR1 SEHNR and CDR2 FQNEAQ (reference sequence). The CDR3 contains 15 residues. After removal of 5 bases from V and 9 bases from J, the junction contained 12 bases not matched to a gene. The DNA for the CDR3 is TGTGCCAGCAGCACCCGACTCCGACTAGCGTTTGAGCAGTTCTTC. This codes for CASSTRLRLAFEQFF.

This chain connects TRBV12-3 or TRBV12-4 to TRBJ2-6, with D possibly TRBD1 on 6 matching bases. The CDR3 length is 19 residues. Deletions cut 5 bases from V and 0 bases from J, with 20 bases between. In DNA, the CDR3 is TGTGCCAGCAGTCTCTCGTGGGCAGGGGCCCTCTCTGGGGCCAACGTCCTGACTTTC. Translated, it gives CASSLSWAGALSGANVLTF.

This chain links TRBV6-2 or TRBV6-3 with TRBJ2-4; tentatively, D is TRBD2 (7 bases). This CDR3 has 14 amino acids. CDR1 and CDR2 from the germline V gene are MNHEY and SVGEGT. Trimming pared 5 bases from V and 2 bases from J, leaving 10 bases between. The CDR3 here is CASSPGGSKNIQYF. CDR3 sequence (DNA): TGTGCCAGCAGTCCGGGGGGCTCCAAAAACATTCAGTACTTC.

This chain connects TRBV20-1 to TRBJ1-1; unclear D gene. Trimming took off 3 bases at V and 4 bases at J, with 15 bases between the two ends. The CDR3 is made up of 14 amino acids. Germline CDR1 and CDR2: DFQATT and SNEGSKA (reference sequence). The CDR3 loop reads CSASKSLAGTEAFF. CDR3 bases: TGCAGTGCTAGTAAGTCTCTGGCGGGCACTGAAGCTTTCTTT.

The V gene is TRBV5-5, the J gene TRBJ2-7, with 8 bases identical to TRBD2. The J call may be mistaken, given a closer DNA end match to TRBJ2-5. CDR1 is SGHKS and CDR2 is YYEKEE in the germline V gene (reference sequence). The CDR3 sequence is 15 residues long. The CDR3 region is CASSSIAGWQETQYF. The CDR3, as DNA: TGTGCCAGCAGCTCCATAGCGGGATGGCAAGAGACCCAGTACTTC.

The chain links TRBV28 to TRBJ1-6; no reliable D call. The CDR3 length is 16 residues. Germline V lookup: CDR1 MDHEN, CDR2 SYDVKM. Trimming pared 7 bases from V and 7 bases from J, leaving 20 bases between. The CDR3 DNA reads as TGTGCCAGCACCCTGGAAGGGTACCGCGCCAATTCACCCCTCCACTTT. It is translated as CASTLEGYRANSPLHF.

V and J are TRBV5-8 and TRBJ1-4; TRBD1 aligns across 8 bases. The CDR3 consists of 13 residues. V lost 4 bases to trimming and J lost 15 bases; unmatched junction nucleotides: 11. CDR1 is SGHTS and CDR2 is YDEGEE in the germline V gene. The CDR3 DNA reads as TGTGCCAGCAGCCCGGACAGGGCCTCGGGAGTGTTTTTT. It yields the protein CASSPDRASGVFF.

This clonotype was seen only a few times. The genes are TRBV27 and TRBJ2-1; 8 nucleotides agree with TRBD1. Germline assignment: CDR1 MNHEY and CDR2 SMNVEV (reference sequence). V shed 6 bases and J 7 bases; nucleotides not matched to a gene: 5. The CDR3 extends over 13 amino acids. CDR3 region: CASSRTGMNEQFF. The CDR3 bases are TGTGCCAGCAGCCGGACAGGGATGAATGAGCAGTTCTTC.

There are many counts of this clonotype. The chain carries TRBV18 and TRBJ2-7; D might be TRBD2 (5 bases). CDR1 and CDR2 from the germline V gene are KGHSH and LQKENI. V lost 6 bases and J 0 bases, leaving 15 bases between the germline ends. The CDR3 loop spans 15 amino acids. CDR3 coding DNA: TGTGCCAGCTCTCCCCAAGCGGCTAGCTCCTACGAGCAGTACTTC. Its protein is CASSPQAASSYEQYF.

The chain combines TRBV5-1 with TRBJ2-2, with D perhaps TRBD1 (6 bases). The CDR3 totals 16 residues. V lost 0 bases and J 5 bases, leaving 14 bases between the germline ends. Germline V CDR1 and CDR2: SGHRS, YFSETQ. The DNA of the CDR3 is TGCGCCAGCAGCTTGGAACGCGGACAGAGGACCGGGGAGCTGTTTTTT. It translates to CASSLERGQRTGELFF.

This clonotype was counted only a few times. The chain combines TRBV20-1 with TRBJ1-2, with D unclear. Germline assignment: CDR1 DFQATT and CDR2 SNEGSKA (reference sequence). The CDR3 is 13 amino acids. V was pared by 0 bases and J by 6 bases, with 11 bases between. The CDR3 DNA reads TGCAGTGCTAGAGATACCCGGGTACATGGCTACACCTTC. Translating it yields CSARDTRVHGYTF.

The J gene is TRBJ2-5, the V gene TRBV20-1; TRBD2 aligns across 10 bases. V was clipped by 1 base and J by 5 bases; unmatched bases: 7. CDR3 length equals 15 residues. CDR1 is DFQATT, CDR2 SNEGSKA, per germline (reference sequence). CDR3 sequence: CSARVPSGGLETQYF. In nucleotides, the CDR3 is TGCAGTGCTAGAGTCCCTAGCGGGGGCTTGGAGACCCAGTACTTC.

CDR3 sequence: CASSFQGIPETQYF. CDR3 nucleotide sequence: TGTGCCAGCAGTTTCCAGGGGATCCCAGAGACCCAGTACTTC. J is TRBJ2-5 and V is TRBV28; D may be TRBD1 (6 bases). Trimming took off 3 bases at V and 4 bases at J, with 12 bases between the two ends. This CDR3 has 14 residues. CDR1 is MDHEN and CDR2 is SYDVKM in the germline V gene. The full variable domain, its missing parts supplied by reference TRBV28 and TRBJ2-5, is DVKVTQSSRYLVKRTGEKVFLECVQDMDHENMFWYRQDPGLGLRLIYFSYDVKMKEKGDIPEGYSVSREKKERFSLILESASTNQTSMYLCASSFQGIPETQYFGPGTRLLVL.